This section outlines one T cell receptor beta chain sequence together with its context. The sample originates from a study of blood T cells in healthy people across ages. Then a second PCR, running about 7 to 11 cycles, was carried out with a sample-barcoded 5' primer and a J-beta primer mix. TCRdb reprocessed the 5' RACE reads with MiXCR, giving one entry per CDR3 protein. The table shows 650,000 to 1,000,000 distinct CDR3 sequences, with around 34% occurring only once. The receptor's source is a man aged 18 to 30 in good health. The sequencing sample was made of blood.

The DNA of the CDR3 is TGTGCCAGCAGCCAAGACCTTACTGAGAACTATGGCTACACCTTC. Translation: CASSQDLTENYGYTF. This chain uses TRBV4-2 with TRBJ1-2; D is unclear. This CDR3 is 15 amino acids long. Per germline, CDR1 LGHNA and CDR2 YNFKEQ. The germline V and J ends were trimmed by 0 bases and 2 bases, with 10 bases remaining between them.